The rows below give T cell receptor beta chains drawn from one sample of a study of blood T cell repertoires in COVID-19. Measured with immunoSEQ multiplex PCR; TCRdb has only the in-frame clones, and not every one. The repertoire holds over 100,000 clones, with about 80% as singletons. Sequenced sample: peripheral blood. Receptors were obtained from a woman of 80 years or more with active or convalescent COVID-19. Each CDR3 is given with its conserved first and last residue. A D gene is named only where the DNA matches it firmly. Expanded clones get a size class; other rows say once, few or many, or leave the size out.

TRBV6-6	TRBD2	TRBJ2-7	.	TGTGCCAGCAGCCTCGGGGGGGCTAATCTCTACGAGCAGTACTTC	CASSLGGANLYEQYF
TRBV5-1	TRBD2	TRBJ2-7	.	TGCGCCAGCACCGAAGCCGGGACTAGCGGGAGTCAGGCGCAGTACTTC	CASTEAGTSGSQAQYF
TRBV28	.	TRBJ1-1	.	TGTGCCACCAGCCCAGGGGAAACTGAAGCTTTCTTT	CATSPGETEAFF
TRBV19	TRBD1	TRBJ2-1	.	TGTGCCAGTAGTATCTGGGACAGGAGGATCTACAATGAGCAGTTCTTC	CASSIWDRRIYNEQFF
TRBV5-8	TRBD1	TRBJ1-2	.	TGTGCCAGCAGCTTGGCCTTGACAGGGGCTAACTATGGCTACACCTTC	CASSLALTGANYGYTF
TRBV5-6	.	TRBJ1-1	few	TGTGCCAGCACCACCGCGGGGGGAAGGGTACAAGCTTTCTTT	CASTTAGGRVQAFF
TRBV29-1	.	TRBJ1-2	.	TGCAGCGTCCCTGGACTCGGGGGTTTACCCTCAGCTAACTATGGCTACACCTTC	CSVPGLGGLPSANYGYTF
TRBV4-1	TRBD2	TRBJ2-7	once	TGCGCCAGCAGCCAAGGGGACTACTCTGCCGAGCAGTACTTC	CASSQGDYSAEQYF
TRBV6-2/TRBV6-3	.	TRBJ2-2	.	TGTGCCAGCAGTTTAGTTGGGGGCCCTAACACCGGGGAGCTGTTTTTT	CASSLVGGPNTGELFF
TRBV5-4	TRBD1	TRBJ1-2	few	TGTGCCAGCACCACTGGACAGGGGGATGGCTACACCTTC	CASTTGQGDGYTF
TRBV11-2	TRBD1	TRBJ1-1	.	TGTGCCAGCAGCACTCACCAGGGGGTTGGCACTGAAGCTTTCTTT	CASSTHQGVGTEAFF
TRBV15	.	TRBJ1-1	.	TGTGCCACCCAAAAGAGAACAGGGCCTGAAGCTTTCTTT	CATQKRTGPEAFF
TRBV5-5	TRBD1	TRBJ1-1	.	TGTGCCAGCAGCTCCAGGTGGGGACAGAGGAACACTGAAGCTTTCTTT	CASSSRWGQRNTEAFF
TRBV6-2/TRBV6-3	.	TRBJ2-1	.	TGTGCCAGCAGCTCCCCCGGTGGGGCCAATGAGCAGTTCTTC	CASSSPGGANEQFF
TRBV5-4	TRBD2	TRBJ2-3	.	TGTGCCAGCAGCTTGCCTAGCGGGGAAGATACGCAGTATTTT	CASSLPSGEDTQYF
TRBV18	.	TRBJ2-1	once	TGTGCCAGCTCACCTACGACAGACAATGAGCAGTTCTTC	CASSPTTDNEQFF
TRBV2	.	TRBJ1-1	.	TGTGCCAGCAGTCAACAGGGGAACACTGAAGCTTTCTTT	CASSQQGNTEAFF
TRBV19	.	TRBJ1-5	.	TGTGCCAGTAGACAGTCAAGCAATCAGCCCCAGCATTTT	CASRQSSNQPQHF
TRBV11-3	.	TRBJ2-7	.	TGTGCCAGCAGCGGGACATTCGACGGCTCCTACGAGCAGTACTTC	CASSGTFDGSYEQYF
TRBV27	.	TRBJ1-5	.	TGTGCCAGCAGCCCTCTGGGGCGGTTAATCAGCAATCAGCCCCAGCATTTT	CASSPLGRLISNQPQHF
TRBV24-1	TRBD1	TRBJ1-2	.	TGTGCCACCAGTGATGCACGACAGGGGAGGAGCGGCTACACCTTC	CATSDARQGRSGYTF
TRBV12-3/TRBV12-4	TRBD1	TRBJ1-1	.	TGTGCCAGCAGTTTATCCCAGGACAGGGAGGCTTTCTTT	CASSLSQDREAFF
TRBV11-1	.	TRBJ1-1	.	TGTGCCAGCAGCAAAAGGACAACCCAGAACACTGAAGCTTTCTTT	CASSKRTTQNTEAFF
TRBV30	.	TRBJ1-6	.	TGTGCCTTCACGGGACAACATAATTCACCCCTCCACTTT	CAFTGQHNSPLHF
TRBV28	TRBD1	TRBJ1-2	.	TGTGCCAGCAAAGGGGGAGGGACAGGGCCGCAAACTTTCTATGGCTACACCTTC	CASKGGGTGPQTFYGYTF
TRBV4-2	TRBD2	TRBJ2-7	.	TGTGCCAGCAGCCAACGCTACCGAGGCGGGACTAGCGGTGGGAGCTCCTACGAGCAGTACTTC	CASSQRYRGGTSGGSSYEQYF
TRBV29-1	.	TRBJ1-2	.	TGCAGCGTTGAAGACGAAGGCGGAGGACCTAACTATGGCTACACCTTC	CSVEDEGGGPNYGYTF
TRBV18	TRBD1	TRBJ1-5	.	TGTGCCAGCTCACCAACCACAGGGGACAATCAGCCCCAGCATTTT	CASSPTTGDNQPQHF
TRBV30	TRBD1	TRBJ1-5	few	TGTGCCTGGAGTGAAGGGGGCTCAGGCAATCAGCCCCAGCATTTT	CAWSEGGSGNQPQHF
TRBV12-3/TRBV12-4	.	TRBJ2-7	.	TGTGCCAGCAGTCGACAGAGATCCTACGAGCAGTACTTC	CASSRQRSYEQYF
TRBV2	TRBD1	TRBJ2-7	once	TGTGCCAGCAGAGACAGGGGTCGGCAGTACTTC	CASRDRGRQYF
TRBV4-1	TRBD2	TRBJ2-1	few	TGCGCCAGCAGAAAAGGACTAGCGGGAGACGAATCCTACAATGAGCAGTTCTTC	CASRKGLAGDESYNEQFF
TRBV6-6	TRBD1	TRBJ1-2	.	TGTGCCAGCAGTTACCTGACAGGGTTGGGCTACACCTTC	CASSYLTGLGYTF
TRBV4-3	TRBD2	TRBJ2-3	.	TGCGCCAGCAGCCTTGTACGAGGAGGACTAGCGGACACAGATACGCAGTATTTT	CASSLVRGGLADTDTQYF
TRBV5-4	TRBD2	TRBJ2-3	.	TGTGCCAGCAGCTTGGTGGGGGGGGTTGATACGCAGTATTTT	CASSLVGGVDTQYF
TRBV5-6	.	TRBJ1-4	.	TGTGCCAGCAGCTTGAAAACTACTAATGAAAAACTGTTTTTT	CASSLKTTNEKLFF
TRBV5-4	.	TRBJ1-6	.	TGTGCCAGCAGCTCCGGGACAAGCGATAATTCACCCCTCCACTTT	CASSSGTSDNSPLHF
TRBV7-2	.	TRBJ2-7	.	TGTGCCAGCAGCTTAGCTCCGACTAGGACGTATTACGAGCAGTACTTC	CASSLAPTRTYYEQYF
TRBV6-4	TRBD1	TRBJ2-3	.	TGTGCCAGCAGTGGGACAGGGGGGAGCACAGATACGCAGTATTTT	CASSGTGGSTDTQYF
TRBV27	TRBD2	TRBJ2-1	.	TGTGCCAGCAGTTATAGCGGGGGGAGCTCCTACAATGAGCAGTTCTTC	CASSYSGGSSYNEQFF
TRBV28	TRBD1	TRBJ1-3	.	TGTGCCAGCAGTCTAGGACAGGGACTCCTACTGGGAGGAAACACCATATATTTT	CASSLGQGLLLGGNTIYF
TRBV27	.	TRBJ1-1	.	TGTGCCAGCAGTTTACAGGGTGCTGGTGAAGCTTTCTTT	CASSLQGAGEAFF
TRBV2	.	TRBJ2-3	.	TGTGCCAGCAGTGAACCCCCTGCGCAGTATTTT	CASSEPPAQYF
TRBV18	.	TRBJ1-3	.	TGTGCCAGCTCACCGCGGAGCGCCTCTGGAAACACCATATATTTT	CASSPRSASGNTIYF
TRBV6-2/TRBV6-3	.	TRBJ2-7	few	TGTGCCAGCAGTTACTCCAAGAGCGAGCAGTACTTC	CASSYSKSEQYF
TRBV9	TRBD2	TRBJ2-6	.	TGTGCCAGCAGCGTAGCTTTTTCACTAGCGGGGTTCTCGGAGGGGGCCAACGTCCTGACTTTC	CASSVAFSLAGFSEGANVLTF
TRBV21-1	.	TRBJ1-2	.	TGTGCCAGCAGCAAAGCTATCCCGACAGGGGGCCTCTATGGCTACACCTTC	CASSKAIPTGGLYGYTF
TRBV28	.	TRBJ1-1	.	TGTGCCAGCACGTTTAGGAACACTGAAGCTTTCTTT	CASTFRNTEAFF
TRBV19	.	TRBJ1-5	.	TGTGCCAGTCGCCGGACAGCCCATCAGCCCCAGCATTTT	CASRRTAHQPQHF
TRBV6-6	.	TRBJ1-2	.	TGTGCCAGCAGTTTCCGGGACTACTTATATGGCTACACCTTC	CASSFRDYLYGYTF
TRBV28	TRBD1	TRBJ2-7	few	TGTGCCAGCGAACGGACAGGGAACTACGAGCAGTACTTC	CASERTGNYEQYF
TRBV6-1	.	TRBJ1-6	many	TGTGCCAGCAGTGATTTGGCAGGGAATGCACCCCTCCACTTT	CASSDLAGNAPLHF